These T cell receptor beta chains were read from a single sample in a study of OX40 agonist ivuxolimab in advanced cancers. Clones were sequenced by immunoSEQ multiplex PCR, and TCRdb holds only the in-frame ones, with some missing. Of roughly 48,000 clones listed, about four fifths are singletons. The sequences come from CD4+ or CD8+ T cells sorted from blood, collected in a trial of the OX40 agonist ivuxolimab. All receptors come from an adult with an advanced solid tumor such as melanoma, head and neck, liver or kidney cancer. Both conserved end residues are part of each CDR3. Fields, in order: CDR3 DNA, CDR3 protein, clone size, J gene, V gene, D gene. D genes are given only for firm matches. Size is omitted from some rows. Given values are once, few, many or a class for expanded clones.

TGTGCCAGCAGCGGTCAGACAGGGACCGGGGAGCTGTTTTTT | CASSGQTGTGELFF | - | TRBJ2-2 | TRBV9 | TRBD1
TGTGCCCTAGGTGGGGACTCTCGCGCCGGGGAGCTGTTTTTT | CALGGDSRAGELFF | few | TRBJ2-2 | TRBV30 | -
TGTGCCAGCAGCCTAACCCCCGGGACAGGACTGGGAAAACTGTTTTTT | CASSLTPGTGLGKLFF | once | TRBJ1-4 | TRBV7-9 | TRBD1
TGTGCCAGCAGCGTTTTGAGTAGAAATGAGCAGTTCTTC | CASSVLSRNEQFF | - | TRBJ2-1 | TRBV11-2 | -
TGTGCAAGTCGCTTAGTAACAGGGTCTATCAATGAGCAGTTCTTC | CASRLVTGSINEQFF | - | TRBJ2-1 | TRBV12-2 | -
TGTGCCAGCAGTTATTCCGGGACAGGGGACACCGGGGAGCTGTTTTTT | CASSYSGTGDTGELFF | - | TRBJ2-2 | TRBV6-5 | TRBD1
TGTGCCAGCAGCCCCGGGACTAGCGGAACCTACGAGCAGTACTTC | CASSPGTSGTYEQYF | - | TRBJ2-7 | TRBV5-4 | TRBD2
TGTGCCAGCAGCTTGTGGGGAGGGGGGAGCAATCAGCCCCAGCATTTT | CASSLWGGGSNQPQHF | - | TRBJ1-5 | TRBV5-6 | -
TGTGCCAGCGGGGCCCACTACGAGCAGTACTTC | CASGAHYEQYF | - | TRBJ2-7 | TRBV2 | -
TGTGCCAGCTCACCGGGGTCTCGCGCGACCGGGGAGCTGTTTTTT | CASSPGSRATGELFF | - | TRBJ2-2 | TRBV18 | -
TGTGCCAGCAGCGTAGGTCCCTCTGGAAACACCATATATTTT | CASSVGPSGNTIYF | - | TRBJ1-3 | TRBV9 | -
TGTGCCAGCTGGGGACATAGTCGCAATCAGCCCCAGCATTTT | CASWGHSRNQPQHF | - | TRBJ1-5 | TRBV5-8 | -
TGTGCCAGCAGCTTGGGGGGAGGGCGTAGTATGGGCTACGAGCAGTACTTC | CASSLGGGRSMGYEQYF | few | TRBJ2-7 | TRBV7-2 | TRBD2
TGCGCCAGCAGCCAAGAGACACAGGGGGCTCGAGGCTACACCTTC | CASSQETQGARGYTF | - | TRBJ1-2 | TRBV4-3 | TRBD1
TGCACCAGCAGCCAAGGATCCGGGACAGTGAGATCACCCCTCCACTTT | CTSSQGSGTVRSPLHF | - | TRBJ1-6 | TRBV1 | -
TGTGCCAGCTCACCACAAGCGAGAGGCTACGAGCAGTACTTC | CASSPQARGYEQYF | - | TRBJ2-7 | TRBV18 | -
TGTGCCAGCAGCTTAGGACAGAGAGCTAACTATGGCTACACCTTC | CASSLGQRANYGYTF | - | TRBJ1-2 | TRBV7-8 | -
TGTGCCACCCGGACTAGCGGGAGCACAGATACGCAGTATTTT | CATRTSGSTDTQYF | - | TRBJ2-3 | TRBV19 | TRBD2
TGTGCCAGCAGTCCACGACACTTCTCTGGAAACACCATATATTTT | CASSPRHFSGNTIYF | - | TRBJ1-3 | TRBV2 | -
TGTGCCAGCAGAGACACCGGGGAGCTGTTTTTT | CASRDTGELFF | - | TRBJ2-2 | TRBV6-5 | -
TGTGCCAGCAGCCAAGGAATGGGGATGCCCCAGCATTTT | CASSQGMGMPQHF | - | TRBJ1-5 | TRBV14 | -
TGTGCCAGCAGCTCCCGGGGGGGGGAGAACACTGAAGCTTTCTTT | CASSSRGGENTEAFF | few | TRBJ1-1 | TRBV7-6 | -
TGTGCCAGCACCGTCCCAGGGGCAGATACGCAGTATTTT | CASTVPGADTQYF | - | TRBJ2-3 | TRBV6-5 | -
TGCGCCAGCAGCCAAGGAGGGGACAGGCAAGCTTTCTTT | CASSQGGDRQAFF | few | TRBJ1-1 | TRBV4-3 | TRBD1
TGTGCCACGGGACGGGACTACTTGACCGGGGAGCTGTTTTTT | CATGRDYLTGELFF | few | TRBJ2-2 | TRBV15 | TRBD2
TGTGCCAGCAGATTACTGACAGCTGGCTACACCTTC | CASRLLTAGYTF | once | TRBJ1-2 | TRBV7-2 | -
TGTGCCAGCTCACCAGACGTTGGGTCCTACGAGCAGTACTTC | CASSPDVGSYEQYF | - | TRBJ2-7 | TRBV18 | -
TGTGCCAGTAGTCAACAGGGTCAGCCCCAGCATTTT | CASSQQGQPQHF | - | TRBJ1-5 | TRBV19 | -
TGTGCCAGCAGCTTAGGACGGCTAGCGACTAGCACAGATACGCAGTATTTT | CASSLGRLATSTDTQYF | once | TRBJ2-3 | TRBV11-1 | -
TGCGCCAGCAGCTTCTTAGGGATGGGGACTGAAGCTTTCTTT | CASSFLGMGTEAFF | - | TRBJ1-1 | TRBV5-1 | -
TGTGCCAGCAGTCGACAGTCCCAAGAGACCCAGTACTTC | CASSRQSQETQYF | - | TRBJ2-5 | TRBV7-2 | -
TGTGCCAGCAGGGGGCCAGTACTCACAGATACGCAGTATTTT | CASRGPVLTDTQYF | - | TRBJ2-3 | TRBV2 | -
TGCGCCAGCAGCTTGGACAACGGGGGGTCCTACAATGAGCAGTTCTTC | CASSLDNGGSYNEQFF | - | TRBJ2-1 | TRBV5-1 | TRBD2
TGTGCCAGCAGCTTAGTGGGGGGCGTAAGGGATACGCAGTATTTT | CASSLVGGVRDTQYF | - | TRBJ2-3 | TRBV7-2 | -
TGTGCCAGCAGCACTAACAGGGATGGGACGCAGTATTTT | CASSTNRDGTQYF | - | TRBJ2-3 | TRBV14 | -
TGTGCCAGCAGTTCCCCGGGACAGGGGGCAGGCGTCCTGACTTTC | CASSSPGQGAGVLTF | - | TRBJ2-6 | TRBV28 | TRBD1
TGTGCCAGCAGCTTCGGGACAGGATGGGATGGCTACACCTTC | CASSFGTGWDGYTF | - | TRBJ1-2 | TRBV7-2 | TRBD1
TGTGCCAGTAGGGGAGGCAGTTTGAGGGAGACCCAGTACTTC | CASRGGSLRETQYF | - | TRBJ2-5 | TRBV19 | -
TGTGCCAGCAGCTCCGGGACTAGCGGGAGGGCCGAGACCCAGTACTTC | CASSSGTSGRAETQYF | - | TRBJ2-5 | TRBV7-3 | TRBD2
TGTGCCAGCATTCGAGGGCAGCCCGGGGAGCTGTTTTTT | CASIRGQPGELFF | - | TRBJ2-2 | TRBV6-1 | -
TGTGCCAGCAGTATGGGACAGGGGACGAAAGCCCTCCACTTT | CASSMGQGTKALHF | - | TRBJ1-6 | TRBV6-5 | TRBD1
TGTGCCAGCGGCCGGGACAGGGGCGCAGATACGCAGTATTTT | CASGRDRGADTQYF | - | TRBJ2-3 | TRBV7-3 | TRBD1
TGTGCCAGCAGTCCAACGGACTATCAGCCCCAGCATTTT | CASSPTDYQPQHF | - | TRBJ1-5 | TRBV6-5 | -
TGTGCCAGCAGTGACGTGGGGACAGGCACAGATACGCAGTATTTT | CASSDVGTGTDTQYF | - | TRBJ2-3 | TRBV6-4 | TRBD1
TGTGCCAGCAGCCAAGAAGGACTGACACTCTACGAGCAGTACTTC | CASSQEGLTLYEQYF | - | TRBJ2-7 | TRBV14 | -
TGTGCCAGCAGCCACGGGGGCATTAGGACCCAGTACTTC | CASSHGGIRTQYF | - | TRBJ2-5 | TRBV7-2 | -
TGTGCCAGCAGCGCCACAGGGGGGCCCCAGCATTTT | CASSATGGPQHF | medium-sized | TRBJ1-5 | TRBV9 | TRBD1